This TCR beta chain was captured by sequencing in a study of blood T cells in healthy people across ages. Every donor gave 7.5 to 10 milliliters of peripheral blood. General observations from the study: Roughly linear declines in TCR beta diversity per million T cells occurred with age.

This clonotype was detected ten times or more. Its target is not known. The second PCR ran about 6 to 12 cycles with a sample-barcoded 5' primer and J-beta primers. Each cDNA molecule received a tag from a template-switch adaptor that had 12 random nucleotides. TCRdb passed the 5' RACE reads through MiXCR, listing each CDR3 protein once. Among about 1.8 million distinct CDR3 sequences, around 48% were seen once, and the ten largest hold over 2%. CDR1 and CDR2 from the germline V gene are MGHRA and YSYEKL. The CDR3 spans 14 residues. V dropped 4 bases and J dropped 4 bases, with 14 bases sitting between them.

The sequencing input was blood. The clonotype was recovered from a middle-aged woman in good health. This chain connects TRBV4-1 to TRBJ2-7; D is uncertain. As DNA, the CDR3 is TGCGCCAGCAGCCCCCCGGGTCAAGCTTACGAGCAGTACTTC. It yields the protein CASSPPGQAYEQYF.